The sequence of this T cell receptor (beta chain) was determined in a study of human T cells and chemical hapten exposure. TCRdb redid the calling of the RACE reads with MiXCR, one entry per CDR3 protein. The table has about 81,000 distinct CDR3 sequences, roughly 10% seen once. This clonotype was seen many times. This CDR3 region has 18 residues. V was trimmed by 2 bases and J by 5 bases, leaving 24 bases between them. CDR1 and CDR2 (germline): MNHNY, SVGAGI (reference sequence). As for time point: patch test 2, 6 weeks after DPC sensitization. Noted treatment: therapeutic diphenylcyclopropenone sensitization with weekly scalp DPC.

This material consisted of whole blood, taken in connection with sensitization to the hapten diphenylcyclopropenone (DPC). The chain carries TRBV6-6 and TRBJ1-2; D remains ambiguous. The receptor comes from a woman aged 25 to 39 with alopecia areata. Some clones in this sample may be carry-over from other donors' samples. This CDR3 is CASSYQGPMTPHRYGYTF. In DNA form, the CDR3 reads TGTGCCAGCAGTTACCAAGGGCCGATGACTCCCCATCGGTATGGCTACACCTTC.